This TCR beta chain was identified in a study of cytomegalovirus exposure and HLA in healthy donors. Broader study findings: In a later analysis, compared with equally common non-associated chains, HLA-associated beta chains were more expanded. Diagnosis of cytomegalovirus status made by the classifier reportedly showed high specificity and sensitivity. The records held CMV serostatus as the only immune exposure information. Rarity characterized most TCR sequences, yet some public TCRs appeared in many donors.

This clone has just a few counts. Its antigen is undetermined. A multiplex PCR was run with 60 Vbeta primers and 13 Jbeta primers. Sequencing used immunoSEQ multiplex PCR; TCRdb keeps in-frame clones, though not all of them. Of around 150,000 clones detected, less than 80% appear once; the ten largest clones hold about 2%. Sequencing was carried out using PBMCs. The receptor comes from a man aged 35 to 55 in good health and CMV-seronegative.

DNA for the CDR3: TGTGCCAGCAGCCGGGACAGGGGCTCCTACGAGCAGTACTTC. It encodes CASSRDRGSYEQYF. V and J are TRBV6-4 and TRBJ2-7; 10 nucleotides line up with TRBD1. The CDR3 runs 14 residues. Germline assignment: CDR1 MRHNA and CDR2 SNTAGT. Losses at the gene ends were 6 bases for V and 0 bases for J; bases not matched to a gene: 2.